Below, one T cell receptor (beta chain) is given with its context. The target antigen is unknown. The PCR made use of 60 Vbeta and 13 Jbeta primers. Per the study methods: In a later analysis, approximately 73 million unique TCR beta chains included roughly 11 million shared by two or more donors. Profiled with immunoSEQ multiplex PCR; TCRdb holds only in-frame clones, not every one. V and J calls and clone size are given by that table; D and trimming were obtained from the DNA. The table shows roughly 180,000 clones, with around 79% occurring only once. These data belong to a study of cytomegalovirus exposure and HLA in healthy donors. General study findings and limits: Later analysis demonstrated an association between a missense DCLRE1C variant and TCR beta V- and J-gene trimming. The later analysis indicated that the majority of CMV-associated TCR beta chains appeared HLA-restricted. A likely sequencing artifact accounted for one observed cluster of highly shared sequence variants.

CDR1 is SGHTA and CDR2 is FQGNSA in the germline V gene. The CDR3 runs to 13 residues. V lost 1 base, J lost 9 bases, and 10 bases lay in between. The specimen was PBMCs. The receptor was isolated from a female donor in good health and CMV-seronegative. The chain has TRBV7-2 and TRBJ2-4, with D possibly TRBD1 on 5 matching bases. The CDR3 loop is CASSLGQGGIQYF. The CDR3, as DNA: TGTGCCAGCAGCTTAGGGCAGGGTGGCATTCAGTACTTC.